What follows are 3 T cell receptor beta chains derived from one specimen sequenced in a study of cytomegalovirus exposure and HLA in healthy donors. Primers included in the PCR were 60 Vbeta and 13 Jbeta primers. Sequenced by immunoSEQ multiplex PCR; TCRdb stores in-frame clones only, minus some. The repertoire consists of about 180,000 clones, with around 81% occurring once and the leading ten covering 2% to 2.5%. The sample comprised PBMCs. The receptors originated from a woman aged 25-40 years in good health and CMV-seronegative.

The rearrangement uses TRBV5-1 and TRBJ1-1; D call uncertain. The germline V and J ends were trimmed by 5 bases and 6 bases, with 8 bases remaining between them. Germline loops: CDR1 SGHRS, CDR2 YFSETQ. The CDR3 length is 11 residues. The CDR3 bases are TGCGCCAGCAGTTACGGGGCTGAAGCTTTCTTT. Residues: CASSYGAEAFF.

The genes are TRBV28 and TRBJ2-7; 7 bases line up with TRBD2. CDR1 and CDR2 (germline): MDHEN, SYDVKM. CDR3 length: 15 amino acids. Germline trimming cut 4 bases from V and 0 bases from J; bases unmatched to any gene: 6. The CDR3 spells CASSSPAGSSYEQYF. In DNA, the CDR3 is TGTGCCAGCAGTTCCCCAGCGGGGAGCTCCTACGAGCAGTACTTC.

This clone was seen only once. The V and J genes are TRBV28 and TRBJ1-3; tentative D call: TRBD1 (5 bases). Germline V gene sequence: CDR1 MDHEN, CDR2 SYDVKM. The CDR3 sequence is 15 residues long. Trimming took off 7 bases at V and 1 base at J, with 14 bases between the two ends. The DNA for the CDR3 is TGTGCCAGCAACTCGGGGGTTTGGTCTGGAAACACCATATATTTT. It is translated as CASNSGVWSGNTIYF. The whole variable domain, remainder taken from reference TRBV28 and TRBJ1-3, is DVKVTQSSRYLVKRTGEKVFLECVQDMDHENMFWYRQDPGLGLRLIYFSYDVKMKEKGDIPEGYSVSREKKERFSLILESASTNQTSMYLCASNSGVWSGNTIYFGEGSWLTVV.